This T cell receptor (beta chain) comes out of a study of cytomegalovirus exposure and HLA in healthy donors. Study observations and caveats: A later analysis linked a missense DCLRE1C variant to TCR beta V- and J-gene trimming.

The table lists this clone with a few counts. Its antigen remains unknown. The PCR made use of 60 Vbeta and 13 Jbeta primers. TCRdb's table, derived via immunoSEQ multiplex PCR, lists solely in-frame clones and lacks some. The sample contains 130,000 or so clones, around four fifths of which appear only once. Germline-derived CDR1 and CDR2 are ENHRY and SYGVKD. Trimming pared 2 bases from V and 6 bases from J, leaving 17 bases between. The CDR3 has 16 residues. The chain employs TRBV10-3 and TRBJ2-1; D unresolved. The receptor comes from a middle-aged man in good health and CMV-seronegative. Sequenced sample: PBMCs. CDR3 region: CAISEVPEEEFNEQFF. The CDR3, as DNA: TGTGCCATCAGTGAGGTCCCCGAGGAAGAATTCAATGAGCAGTTCTTC.